A single sample gave rise to the 25 T cell receptor beta chains below, sequenced in a study of blood T cells in healthy people across ages. A second PCR, run for about 6 to 11 cycles, used a sample-barcoded 5' primer plus a J-beta primer mix. Each CDR3 protein gets one entry after TCRdb re-called the 5' RACE reads with MiXCR. The repertoire has about 780,000 distinct CDR3 sequences, more than 35% of them found once; the top ten carry 15% to 20%. The sample taken for sequencing was blood. Receptors originate from a man older than 75 in good health.

This chain connects TRBV28 to TRBJ2-7; 15 positions agree with TRBD2. The better agreement between TRBJ2-5 and the DNA end casts doubt on the J call. The CDR3 is 17 amino acids. Germline V gives CDR1 MDHEN, CDR2 SYDVKM. For the CDR3, the DNA is TGTGCCAGCAGTTTCCGCGGACTAGCGGGAGGGGGGGAGACCCAGTACTTC. Residues: CASSFRGLAGGGETQYF.

The chain uses TRBV19 and TRBJ2-1; TRBD1 matches at 9 bases. The CDR3 covers 14 residues. Germline CDR1 LNHDA, CDR2 SQIVND (reference sequence). With 8 bases clipped from V and 7 bases from J, the junction kept 9 bases outside the gene matches. The CDR3: CASHPRGQGNEQFF. The CDR3 region has the DNA TGTGCCAGTCACCCCAGAGGACAGGGGAATGAGCAGTTCTTC. Full variable domain (rest looked up from reference TRBV19 and TRBJ2-1): DGGITQSPKYLFRKEGQNVTLSCEQNLNHDAMYWYRQDPGQGLRLIYYSQIVNDFQKGDIAEGYSVSREKKESFPLTVTSAQKNPTAFYLCASHPRGQGNEQFFGPGTRLTVL.

The chain carries TRBV19 and TRBJ2-1, with 7 bases fitting TRBD2. Per germline, CDR1 LNHDA and CDR2 SQIVND (reference sequence). Trimming cost V 6 bases and J 5 bases; bases outside gene matches: 7. The CDR3 is 14 amino acids. The CDR3 DNA sequence: TGTGCCAGTAGGGAGGGAGGGCCTCACAATGAGCAGTTCTTC. Translation gives CASREGGPHNEQFF.

The chain combines TRBV11-2 with TRBJ2-3, with 13 bases lining up with TRBD2. The germline CDR1 and CDR2 sequences are SGHAT and FQNNGV. J gave up 2 bases and V 4 bases, and 6 bases lay outside the gene matches. The CDR3 has 17 residues. The CDR3: CASSSGTSGANTDTQYF. The CDR3, as DNA: TGTGCCAGCAGCTCTGGGACTAGCGGGGCGAACACAGATACGCAGTATTTT. The variable domain in full, completed from reference TRBV11-2 and TRBJ2-3, reads EAGVAQSPRYKIIEKRQSVAFWCNPISGHATLYWYQQILGQGPKLLIQFQNNGVVDDSQLPKDRFSAERLKGVDSTLKIQPAKLEDSAVYLCASSSGTSGANTDTQYFGPGTRLTVL.

Only a few counts were recorded for this clonotype. The genes are TRBV20-1 and TRBJ2-3; 8 bases line up with TRBD2. V lost 4 bases, J lost 3 bases, and 9 bases stayed unmatched. This CDR3 has 15 residues. Germline V CDR1 and CDR2: DFQATT, SNEGSKA (reference sequence). This CDR3 reads CSATPGREATDTQYF. In nucleotides, the CDR3 is TGCAGTGCTACCCCTGGGCGGGAGGCTACAGATACGCAGTATTTT.

On this clonotype itself: A much larger clone is a single base away; this may be a read error. CDR3 sequence (DNA): TGCAGCGTTGTCGAGGGTCCCTACGGGCAGTACTTC. Encoded protein: CSVVEGPYGQYF. V gene TRBV29-1 combines with J gene TRBJ2-7; perhaps TRBD2 as D (5 bases). This CDR3 has 12 amino acids. Germline lookup yields CDR1 SQVTM and CDR2 ANQGSEA.

The genes are TRBV7-2 and TRBJ2-3, with 9 bases identical to TRBD2. Germline V CDR1 and CDR2: SGHTA, FQGNSA. This CDR3 region has 17 residues. The V and J ends lost 2 bases and 1 base, in that order; junction bases with no gene match: 7. CDR3: CASSLIAGERGTDTQYF. CDR3 nucleotide sequence: TGTGCCAGCAGCTTAATAGCGGGAGAGCGGGGCACAGATACGCAGTATTTT.

V and J are TRBV5-1 and TRBJ2-3; 12 bases are shared with TRBD2. The CDR3 extends over 19 amino acids. Germline V gene data show CDR1 as SGHRS and CDR2 as YFSETQ. V was clipped by 0 bases and J by 4 bases; unmatched bases: 12. The CDR3 DNA is TGCGCCAGCAGCTTGGCCGATAGACTAGCGGGAGAGGGGGCAGATACGCAGTATTTT. As protein: CASSLADRLAGEGADTQYF.

This clonotype came up many times. The gene calls are TRBV18 and TRBJ2-5; no definite D call. The V gene's germline CDR1 is KGHSH and CDR2 LQKENI. This CDR3 spans 15 amino acids. V was clipped by 1 base and J by 0 bases, with 9 bases between them. The CDR3 loop is CASSPLAADQETQYF. The CDR3 bases are TGTGCCAGCTCACCACTCGCGGCGGACCAAGAGACCCAGTACTTC.

The CDR3 spells CASSRDGTGLSGELFF. CDR3 bases: TGTGCCAGCAGCCGGGACGGAACAGGGTTATCCGGGGAGCTGTTTTTT. V is TRBV7-2 and J is TRBJ2-2, with D perhaps matching TRBD1 (6 bases). V dropped 5 bases and J dropped 6 bases, with 19 bases sitting between them. This CDR3 is built from 16 residues. CDR1 SGHTA and CDR2 FQGNSA come from the germline V gene. Together with reference TRBV7-2 and TRBJ2-2, the CDR3 gives the full variable domain: GAGVSQSPSNKVTEKGKDVELRCDPISGHTALYWYRQSLGQGLEFLIYFQGNSAPDKSGLPSDRFSAERTGGSVSTLTIQRTQQEDSAVYLCASSRDGTGLSGELFFGEGSRLTVL.

A note on this clonotype: This may stem from a read error, because a much larger clone lies one nucleotide away. The gene calls are TRBV4-3 and TRBJ2-4; TRBD1 agrees at 10 bases. The CDR3 loop spans 13 amino acids. Germline V CDR1 and CDR2: LGHNA, YSLEER. V gave up 4 bases and J gave up 14 bases; unmatched junction bases: 8. The CDR3 spells CASSRDRGYEKYF. In nucleotides, the CDR3 is TGCGCCAGCAGCCGGGACAGGGGCTACGAGAAGTACTTC.

The V gene is TRBV28, the J gene TRBJ1-5; D is unresolved. The CDR3 loop spans 14 amino acids. The V gene's germline CDR1 is MDHEN and CDR2 SYDVKM. Trimming took off 1 base at V and 2 bases at J, with 6 bases between the two ends. CDR3 in DNA: TGTGCCAGCAGTTTATCGTGGGGCAATCAGCCCCAGCATTTT. Amino acid sequence: CASSLSWGNQPQHF.

Comment on this clonotype: The germline gene is not matched at one end of the junction; a read error may be the cause. The rearrangement joins TRBV10-3 to TRBJ2-2, with D maybe TRBD2 (5 bases). The CDR3 consists of 14 residues. Germline V CDR1 and CDR2: ENHRY, SYGVKD. The CDR3, as DNA: TGTGCCAGCAGTTCGTGGGGAGAGGCCGGGGAGCTGTTTTTT. It translates to CASSSWGEAGELFF.

There are a few counts of this clonotype. The V gene is TRBV20-1, the J gene TRBJ2-7; 10 nucleotides agree with TRBD1. Germline trimming cut 1 base from V and 5 bases from J; bases unmatched to any gene: 5. There are 14 residues in the CDR3. Germline V gene lookup returns CDR1 DFQATT and CDR2 SNEGSKA (reference sequence). The CDR3 nucleotides are TGCAGTGCTAGAGCGGGACAGGGGATCAACGAGCAGTACTTC. Amino acid sequence: CSARAGQGINEQYF.

This chain links TRBV27 with TRBJ2-3, with 8 bases matching TRBD2. V lost 5 bases and J lost 2; bases outside the gene matches: 15. CDR3 length: 18 amino acids. Germline CDR1 and CDR2: MNHEY and SMNVEV (reference sequence). CDR3 protein: CASSPQARGGRPTDTQYF. The CDR3 DNA follows: TGTGCCAGCAGTCCCCAAGCGAGGGGCGGGAGGCCCACAGATACGCAGTATTTT.

The chain has TRBV27 and TRBJ2-5, with a tentative D call TRBD1 (5 bases). V was trimmed by 2 bases and J by 2 bases, leaving 15 bases between them. Per the germline V gene, CDR1 is MNHEY and CDR2 is SMNVEV (reference sequence). CDR3 size: 16 residues. CDR3 loop: CASSLRKGLIQETQYF. CDR3 in DNA: TGTGCCAGCAGTTTAAGGAAGGGGCTCATACAAGAGACCCAGTACTTC.

This clonotype came up many times. This chain links TRBV2 with TRBJ2-3; TRBD2 aligns across 11 bases. V lost 4 bases to trimming and J lost 2 bases; unmatched junction nucleotides: 2. CDR1 is SNHLY, CDR2 FYNNEI, per germline. The CDR3 runs 15 residues. CDR3 region: CASSATSGDTDTQYF. The CDR3 region has the DNA TGTGCCAGCAGTGCGACTAGCGGGGACACAGATACGCAGTATTTT.

V usage is TRBV27 and J usage is TRBJ2-7, with D tentatively TRBD2 (8 bases). The length of the CDR3 is 15 residues. Trimming took 7 bases from V and 2 from J, leaving 18 bases between them. Germline CDR1 reads MNHEY; CDR2 reads SMNVEV (reference sequence). CDR3 sequence: CASKGASGHPYEQYF. The DNA for the CDR3 is TGTGCCAGCAAGGGGGCTAGCGGGCACCCCTACGAGCAGTACTTC.

This clonotype has just a few counts. This sequence joins TRBV6-1 and TRBJ1-2; the match to TRBD1 covers 10 bases. The germline V gene encodes CDR1 MNHNS and CDR2 SASEGT. V lost 5 bases and J lost 1; bases outside the gene matches: 4. The CDR3 is made up of 15 amino acids. CDR3 bases: TGTGCCAGCAGTACCCGGGACAGGGGTAACTATGGCTACACCTTC. It translates to CASSTRDRGNYGYTF.

This clonotype was seen only a few times. The V gene is TRBV28, the J gene TRBJ1-2; no definite D call. The CDR3 is 13 residues long. From germline, CDR1 is MDHEN and CDR2 SYDVKM. The V end was cut by 6 bases, the J end by 8 bases, with 16 bases between. CDR3 DNA: TGTGCCAGCAGCAATCTCGGCTACGGAGGCTACACCTTC. Residues: CASSNLGYGGYTF.

In its sample, this clonotype was seen a few times. The chain combines TRBV5-1 with TRBJ2-1; 10 bases line up with TRBD2. Trimming cost V 3 bases and J 9 bases; bases outside gene matches: 6. Germline V gene sequence: CDR1 SGHRS, CDR2 YFSETQ. The CDR3 has 14 residues. DNA of the CDR3: TGCGCCAGCAGCTCTGTTGTAGCGGGAGGTGAGCAGTTCTTC. It specifies CASSSVVAGGEQFF.

The chain recombines TRBV20-1 with TRBJ1-5; 8 bases fit TRBD1. The CDR3 length is 15 residues. Trimming at V came to 4 bases and at J to 7 bases, leaving 12 bases not matched to a gene. Germline V lookup: CDR1 DFQATT, CDR2 SNEGSKA (reference sequence). The CDR3 DNA reads TGCAGTGCTACACCTGCCGACAGGGGCGGCCAGCCCCAGCATTTT. It encodes CSATPADRGGQPQHF.

This chain connects TRBV20-1 to TRBJ2-7; TRBD1 or TRBD2 may be the D gene (5 bases each). V lost 6 bases and J 5 bases, leaving 20 bases between the germline ends. Germline V gives CDR1 DFQATT, CDR2 SNEGSKA (reference sequence). The CDR3 runs 14 residues. This CDR3 reads CSANRDPNRDEQYF. Here the CDR3 DNA reads TGCAGTGCCAACCGGGACCCGAATCGGGACGAGCAGTACTTC.

This clonotype was picked up a small number of times. The V and J genes are TRBV5-1 and TRBJ2-1, with TRBD2 matching 11 bases. With V trimmed by 4 bases and J by 4 bases, 4 bases remained unmatched. The length of the CDR3 is 15 residues. Germline-derived CDR1 and CDR2 are SGHRS and YFSETQ. CDR3 sequence: CASSTTSGGYNEQFF. The CDR3 coding sequence is TGCGCCAGCAGCACCACTAGCGGGGGATACAATGAGCAGTTCTTC.

This clonotype was recorded a few times. The chain joins TRBV5-6 to TRBJ2-7, with 8 bases identical to TRBD1. V gave up 3 bases and J gave up 5 bases; unmatched junction bases: 7. The CDR3 contains 14 residues. The germline gives CDR1 SGHDT, CDR2 YYEEEE. This chain's CDR3 is CASSWTGTQDEQYF. CDR3 bases: TGTGCCAGCAGCTGGACAGGGACTCAGGACGAGCAGTACTTC.